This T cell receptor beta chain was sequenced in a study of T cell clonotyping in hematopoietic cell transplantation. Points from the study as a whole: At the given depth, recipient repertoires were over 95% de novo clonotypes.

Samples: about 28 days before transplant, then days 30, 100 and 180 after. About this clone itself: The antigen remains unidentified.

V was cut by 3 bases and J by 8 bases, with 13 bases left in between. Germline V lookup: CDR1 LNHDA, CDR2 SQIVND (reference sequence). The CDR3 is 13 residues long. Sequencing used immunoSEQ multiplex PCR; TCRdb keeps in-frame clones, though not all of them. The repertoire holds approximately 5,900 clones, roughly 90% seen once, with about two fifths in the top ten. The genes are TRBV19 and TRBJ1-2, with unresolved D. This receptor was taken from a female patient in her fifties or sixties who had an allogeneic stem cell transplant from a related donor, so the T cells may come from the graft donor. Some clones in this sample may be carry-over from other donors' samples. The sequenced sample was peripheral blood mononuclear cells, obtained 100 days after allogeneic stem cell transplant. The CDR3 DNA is TGTGCCAGTAGTATGCTAAGGGATGGAGGCTACACCTTC. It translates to CASSMLRDGGYTF.